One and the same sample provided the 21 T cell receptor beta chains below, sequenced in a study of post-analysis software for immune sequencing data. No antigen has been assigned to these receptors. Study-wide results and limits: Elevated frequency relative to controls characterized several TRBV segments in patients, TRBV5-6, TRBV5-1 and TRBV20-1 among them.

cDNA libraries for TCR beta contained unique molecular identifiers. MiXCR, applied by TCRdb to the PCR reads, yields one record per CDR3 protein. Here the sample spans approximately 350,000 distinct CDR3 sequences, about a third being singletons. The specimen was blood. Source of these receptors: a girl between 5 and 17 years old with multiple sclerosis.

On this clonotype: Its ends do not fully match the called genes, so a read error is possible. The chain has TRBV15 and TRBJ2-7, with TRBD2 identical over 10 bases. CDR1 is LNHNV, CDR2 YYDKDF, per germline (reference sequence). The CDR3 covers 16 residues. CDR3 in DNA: TGTACCACCAGCAGACACCAGCGGGGGGGCGGCTACGAGCAGTACTTC. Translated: CTTSRHQRGGGYEQYF. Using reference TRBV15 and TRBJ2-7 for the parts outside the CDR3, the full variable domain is DAMVIQNPRYQVTQFGKPVTLSCSQTLNHNVMYWYQQKSSQAPKLLFHYYDKDFNNEADTPDNFQSRRPNTSFCFLDIRSPGLGDTAMYLCTTSRHQRGGGYEQYFGPGTRLTVT.

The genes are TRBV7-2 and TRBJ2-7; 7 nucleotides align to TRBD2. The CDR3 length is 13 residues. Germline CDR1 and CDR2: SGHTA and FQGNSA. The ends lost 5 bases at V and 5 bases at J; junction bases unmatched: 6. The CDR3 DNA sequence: TGTGCCAGCAGCCACCGGGCGGGGGACGAGCAGTACTTC. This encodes CASSHRAGDEQYF.

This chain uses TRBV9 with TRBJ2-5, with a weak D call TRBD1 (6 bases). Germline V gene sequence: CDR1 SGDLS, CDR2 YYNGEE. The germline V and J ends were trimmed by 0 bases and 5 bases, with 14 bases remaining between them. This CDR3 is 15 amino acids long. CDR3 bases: TGTGCCAGCAGCGTAGCGGCAGGGGCCGGCGAGACCCAGTACTTC. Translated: CASSVAAGAGETQYF.

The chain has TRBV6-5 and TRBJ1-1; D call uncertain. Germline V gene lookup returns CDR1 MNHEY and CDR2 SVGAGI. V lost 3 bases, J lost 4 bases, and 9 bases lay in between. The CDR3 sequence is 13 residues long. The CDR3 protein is CASSYRTGTEAFF. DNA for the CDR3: TGTGCCAGCAGTTATAGGACGGGCACTGAAGCTTTCTTT.

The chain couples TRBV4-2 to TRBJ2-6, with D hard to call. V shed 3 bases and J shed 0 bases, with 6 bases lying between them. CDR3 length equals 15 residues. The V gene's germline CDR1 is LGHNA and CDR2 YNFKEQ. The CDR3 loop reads CASSQANSGANVLTF. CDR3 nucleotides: TGTGCCAGCAGCCAGGCAAACTCTGGGGCCAACGTCCTGACTTTC.

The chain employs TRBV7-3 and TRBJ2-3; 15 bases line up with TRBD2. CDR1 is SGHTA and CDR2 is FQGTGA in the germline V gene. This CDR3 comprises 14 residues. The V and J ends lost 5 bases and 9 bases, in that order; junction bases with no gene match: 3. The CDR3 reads CASSPGTSGGTQYF. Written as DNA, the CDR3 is TGTGCCAGCAGCCCAGGGACTAGCGGGGGGACGCAGTATTTT.

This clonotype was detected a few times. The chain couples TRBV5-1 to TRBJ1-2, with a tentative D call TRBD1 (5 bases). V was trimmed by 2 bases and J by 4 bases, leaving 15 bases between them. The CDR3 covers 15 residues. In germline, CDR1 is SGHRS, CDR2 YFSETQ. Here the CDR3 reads CASSFTPGTGYGYTF. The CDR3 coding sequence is TGCGCCAGCAGCTTTACCCCGGGGACCGGCTATGGCTACACCTTC. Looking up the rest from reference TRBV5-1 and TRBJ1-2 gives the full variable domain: KAGVTQTPRYLIKTRGQQVTLSCSPISGHRSVSWYQQTPGQGLQFLFEYFSETQRNKGNFPGRFSGRQFSNSRSEMNVSTLELGDSALYLCASSFTPGTGYGYTFGSGTRLTVV.

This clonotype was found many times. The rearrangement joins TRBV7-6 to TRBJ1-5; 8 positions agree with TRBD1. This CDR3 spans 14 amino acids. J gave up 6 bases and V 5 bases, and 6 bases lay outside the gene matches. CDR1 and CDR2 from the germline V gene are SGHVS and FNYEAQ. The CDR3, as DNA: TGTGCCAGCAGCAAGCAGGGGGCTGGTCAGCCCCAGCATTTT. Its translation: CASSKQGAGQPQHF.

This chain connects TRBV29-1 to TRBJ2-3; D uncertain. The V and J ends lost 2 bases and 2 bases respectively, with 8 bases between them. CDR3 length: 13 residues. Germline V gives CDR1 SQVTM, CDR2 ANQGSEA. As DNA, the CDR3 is TGCAGCGTTGAACCAGCCGTCACAGATACGCAGTATTTT. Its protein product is CSVEPAVTDTQYF.

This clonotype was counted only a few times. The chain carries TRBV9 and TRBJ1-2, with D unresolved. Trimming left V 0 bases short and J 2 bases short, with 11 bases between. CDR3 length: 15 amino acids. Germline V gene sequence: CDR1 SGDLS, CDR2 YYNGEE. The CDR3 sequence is CASSVAGRSNYGYTF. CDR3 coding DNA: TGTGCCAGCAGCGTAGCTGGTCGGTCGAACTATGGCTACACCTTC.

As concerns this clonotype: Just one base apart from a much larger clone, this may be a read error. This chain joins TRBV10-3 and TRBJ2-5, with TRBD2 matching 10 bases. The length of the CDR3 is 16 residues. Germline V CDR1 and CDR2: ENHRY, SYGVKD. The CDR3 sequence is CAISSASGGARETRYF. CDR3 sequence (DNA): TGTGCCATCAGTTCTGCGAGCGGGGGGGCCAGAGAGACCCGGTACTTC.

The CDR3 loop reads CASSQGRTDTQYF. As DNA, the CDR3 is TGCGCCAGCAGCCAAGGGCGCACAGATACGCAGTATTTT. This rearrangement joins TRBV4-1 to TRBJ2-3; D remains ambiguous. Germline CDR1 and CDR2: MGHRA and YSYEKL. This CDR3 is 13 amino acids long. V lost 1 base, J lost 1 base, and 3 bases lay in between.

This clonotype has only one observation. The CDR3 region is CASSSTGEGTEAFF. The CDR3 region has the DNA TGTGCCAGCAGCTCCACGGGGGAGGGCACTGAAGCTTTCTTT. The V call is TRBV7-9, the J call TRBJ1-1, with D tentatively TRBD1 (5 bases). In germline, CDR1 is SEHNR, CDR2 FQNEAQ (reference sequence). This CDR3 contains 14 residues. V dropped 4 bases and J dropped 4 bases, with 13 bases sitting between them.

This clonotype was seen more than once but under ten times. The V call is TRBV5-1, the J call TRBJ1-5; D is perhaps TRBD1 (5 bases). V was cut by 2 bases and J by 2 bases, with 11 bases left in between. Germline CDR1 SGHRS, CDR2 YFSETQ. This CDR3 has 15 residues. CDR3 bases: TGCGCCAGCAGCTTCGAAACAGGTGGCAATCAGCCCCAGCATTTT. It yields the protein CASSFETGGNQPQHF.

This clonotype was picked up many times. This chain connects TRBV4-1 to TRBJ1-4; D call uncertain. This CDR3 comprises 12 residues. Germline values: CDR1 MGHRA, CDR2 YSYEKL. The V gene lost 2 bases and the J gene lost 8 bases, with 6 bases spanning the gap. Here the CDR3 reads CASSQPREKLFF. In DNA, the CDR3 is TGCGCCAGCAGCCAACCCCGAGAAAAACTGTTTTTT.

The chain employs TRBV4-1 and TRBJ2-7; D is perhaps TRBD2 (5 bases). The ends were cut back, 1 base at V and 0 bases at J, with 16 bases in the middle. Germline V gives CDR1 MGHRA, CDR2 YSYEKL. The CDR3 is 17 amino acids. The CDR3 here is CASSQVVGEGSSYEQYF. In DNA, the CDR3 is TGCGCCAGCAGCCAAGTTGTAGGCGAGGGAAGCTCCTACGAGCAGTACTTC.

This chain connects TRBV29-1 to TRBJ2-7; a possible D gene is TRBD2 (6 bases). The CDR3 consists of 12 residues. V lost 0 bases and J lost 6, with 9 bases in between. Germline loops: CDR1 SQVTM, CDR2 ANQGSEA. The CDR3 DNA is TGCAGCGTTGAAGAGCCGGAGGGCGAGCAGTACTTC. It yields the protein CSVEEPEGEQYF.

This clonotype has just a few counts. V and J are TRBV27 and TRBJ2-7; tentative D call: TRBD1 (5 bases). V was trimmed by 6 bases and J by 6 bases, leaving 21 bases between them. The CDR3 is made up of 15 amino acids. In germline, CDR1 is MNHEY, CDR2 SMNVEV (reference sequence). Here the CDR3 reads CASRSPMAGLAEQYF. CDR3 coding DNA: TGTGCCAGCAGGTCGCCTATGGCAGGGTTGGCCGAGCAGTACTTC.

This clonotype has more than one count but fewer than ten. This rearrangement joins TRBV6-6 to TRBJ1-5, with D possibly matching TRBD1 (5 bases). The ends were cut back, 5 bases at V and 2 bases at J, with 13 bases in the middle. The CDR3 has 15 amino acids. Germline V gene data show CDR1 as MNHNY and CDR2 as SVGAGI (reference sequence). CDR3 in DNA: TGTGCCAGCAGTACCGGGGCCTCGGGCAATCAGCCCCAGCATTTT. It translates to CASSTGASGNQPQHF.

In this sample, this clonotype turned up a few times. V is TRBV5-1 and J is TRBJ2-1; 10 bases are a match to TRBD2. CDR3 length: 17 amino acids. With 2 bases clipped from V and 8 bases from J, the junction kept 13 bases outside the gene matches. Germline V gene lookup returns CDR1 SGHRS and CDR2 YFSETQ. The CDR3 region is CASSFSRFSGGADEQFF. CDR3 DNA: TGCGCCAGCAGCTTTAGTAGGTTCAGCGGGGGGGCCGATGAGCAGTTCTTC.

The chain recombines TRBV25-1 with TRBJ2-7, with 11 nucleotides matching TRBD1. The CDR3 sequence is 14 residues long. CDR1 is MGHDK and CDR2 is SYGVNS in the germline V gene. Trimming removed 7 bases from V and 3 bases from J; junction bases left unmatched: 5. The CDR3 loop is CASIEDRGHYEQYF. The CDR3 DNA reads TGTGCCAGCATCGAGGACAGGGGGCACTACGAGCAGTACTTC.